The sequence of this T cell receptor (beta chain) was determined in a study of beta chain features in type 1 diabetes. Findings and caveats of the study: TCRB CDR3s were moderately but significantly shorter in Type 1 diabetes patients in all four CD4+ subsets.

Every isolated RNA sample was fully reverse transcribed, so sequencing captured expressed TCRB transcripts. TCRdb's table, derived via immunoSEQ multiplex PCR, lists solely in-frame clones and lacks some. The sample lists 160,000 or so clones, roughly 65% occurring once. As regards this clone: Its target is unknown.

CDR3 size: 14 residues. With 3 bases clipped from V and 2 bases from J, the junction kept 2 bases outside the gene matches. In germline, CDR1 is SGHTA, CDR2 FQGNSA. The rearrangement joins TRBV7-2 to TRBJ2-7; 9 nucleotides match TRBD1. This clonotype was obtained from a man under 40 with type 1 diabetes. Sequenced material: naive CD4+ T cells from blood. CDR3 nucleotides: TGTGCCAGCAGCTTTTACAGGGGGCCCTACGAGCAGTACTTC. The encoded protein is CASSFYRGPYEQYF.